This T cell receptor beta chain was documented in a study of T cell repertoires in cytomegalovirus infection. As for the study in general: Public TCR beta signatures indicated both CMV infection and matching HLA type.

This clonotype has at least ten counts. Its antigen is not known. In TCRdb, the reads were re-called with MiXCR into one record per CDR3 protein. The table has some 100,000 distinct CDR3 sequences, roughly a quarter seen once. This CDR3 comprises 15 residues. Between the trimmed V and J ends, which lost 5 bases and 6 bases, there was a span of 16 bases. From germline, CDR1 is SGHTA and CDR2 FQGNSA. The study's findings and limits: In two of eight donors, the top clonotype was HLA-C-restricted CMV-specific.

The chain employs TRBV7-2 and TRBJ1-4; D unclear. The source of this sequence is a human donor in good health (CMV status not recorded). Some clones in this sample may be carry-over from other donors' samples. Sample: CD8+ T cells from PBMCs. CDR3 residues: CASSVGGYWDEKLFF. The CDR3 region has the DNA TGTGCCAGCAGCGTAGGCGGTTATTGGGATGAAAAACTGTTTTTT. Based on the CDR3 plus reference TRBV7-2 and TRBJ1-4, the full variable domain is GAGVSQSPSNKVTEKGKDVELRCDPISGHTALYWYRQSLGQGLEFLIYFQGNSAPDKSGLPSDRFSAERTGGSVSTLTIQRTQQEDSAVYLCASSVGGYWDEKLFFGSGTQLSVL.